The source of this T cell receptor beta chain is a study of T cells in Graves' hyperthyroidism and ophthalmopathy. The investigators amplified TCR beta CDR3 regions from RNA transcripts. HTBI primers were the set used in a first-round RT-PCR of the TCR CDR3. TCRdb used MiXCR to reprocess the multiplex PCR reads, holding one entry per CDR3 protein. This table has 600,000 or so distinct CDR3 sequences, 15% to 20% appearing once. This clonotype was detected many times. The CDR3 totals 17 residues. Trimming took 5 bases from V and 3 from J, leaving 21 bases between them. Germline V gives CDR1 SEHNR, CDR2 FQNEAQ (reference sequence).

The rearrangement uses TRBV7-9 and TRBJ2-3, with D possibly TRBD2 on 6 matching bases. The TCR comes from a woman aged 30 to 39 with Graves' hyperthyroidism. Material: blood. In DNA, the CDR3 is TGTGCCAGCAGCGCCGAGACCATGCGTGGGAGGACAGATACGCAGTATTTT. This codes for CASSAETMRGRTDTQYF.